This is a list of T cell receptor beta chains from one sample in a study of T cells expressing NK-cell markers. Using the 5' RACE reads, TCRdb records one entry per CDR3 protein without DNA. The listing contains 200,000 to 300,000 distinct CDR3 sequences. Input material: blood T cells: a sorted CD56 or NKG2C T cell subset, CD4+ or CD8+ T cells, or bulk PBMC T cells (not recorded which). The source is a man in his late teens or twenties in good health. Both conserved end residues are part of each CDR3.

V gene: TRBV7-9
J gene: TRBJ2-1
CDR3 protein: CASSSLAESSYNEQFF

V gene: TRBV7-3
J gene: TRBJ2-2
CDR3 protein: CASSLTWPGELFF

V gene: TRBV23-1
J gene: TRBJ2-7
CDR3 protein: CASSQGLDSYEQYF

V gene: TRBV12-3/TRBV12-4
J gene: TRBJ2-2
CDR3 protein: CASSFDPGWSTGELFF

V gene: TRBV6-1
J gene: TRBJ2-5
CDR3 protein: CASSQLAGQETQYF

V gene: TRBV7-9
J gene: TRBJ2-1
CDR3 protein: CASSLMERSEQFF

V gene: TRBV12-3/TRBV12-4
J gene: TRBJ2-1
CDR3 protein: CASSGKRSTGKDEQFF

V gene: TRBV20-1
J gene: TRBJ1-1
CDR3 protein: CSASVPGPRAFF

V gene: TRBV7-3
J gene: TRBJ2-1
CDR3 protein: CASSLTPSINEQFF

V gene: TRBV5-1
J gene: TRBJ2-1
CDR3 protein: CASSLEAESHNEQFF

V gene: TRBV20-1
J gene: TRBJ2-5
CDR3 protein: CSARPDRKETQYF

V gene: TRBV12-3/TRBV12-4
J gene: TRBJ2-2
CDR3 protein: CASSALLAGLGGELFF

V gene: TRBV19
J gene: TRBJ1-1
CDR3 protein: CASTQDRGSEAFF

V gene: TRBV7-2
J gene: TRBJ1-1
CDR3 protein: CASSLIRGLTEAFF

V gene: TRBV5-1
J gene: TRBJ2-5
CDR3 protein: CASSPARISAETQYF

V gene: TRBV18
J gene: TRBJ2-6
CDR3 protein: CASSPLGVAGANVLTF

V gene: TRBV12-3/TRBV12-4
J gene: TRBJ2-1
CDR3 protein: CASSLGMGGKTRGEFF

V gene: TRBV7-9
J gene: TRBJ2-1
CDR3 protein: CASSLRYDRGTVF

V gene: TRBV12-3/TRBV12-4
J gene: TRBJ2-1
CDR3 protein: CASSFIGEQFF

V gene: TRBV12-3/TRBV12-4
J gene: TRBJ1-2
CDR3 protein: CASKPLRATNYGYTF

V gene: TRBV3-1
J gene: TRBJ2-5
CDR3 protein: CASSQETGLETQYF

V gene: TRBV5-1
J gene: TRBJ1-1
CDR3 protein: CASSTGQGSRDTEAFF

V gene: TRBV18
J gene: TRBJ2-1
CDR3 protein: CASSGATSSYNEQFF

V gene: TRBV12-3/TRBV12-4
J gene: TRBJ2-7
CDR3 protein: CASSLAGTGISYEQYF

V gene: TRBV7-2
J gene: TRBJ2-2
CDR3 protein: CASSHLRGRELFF

V gene: TRBV10-3
J gene: TRBJ1-2
CDR3 protein: CAISESKTGGHYGYTF

V gene: TRBV12-3/TRBV12-4
J gene: TRBJ2-1
CDR3 protein: CASSKGQGRMDEQFF

V gene: TRBV5-1
J gene: TRBJ2-3
CDR3 protein: CASSLGGTVLSTDTQYF

V gene: TRBV2
J gene: TRBJ1-5
CDR3 protein: CASSRDRGHNQPQHF

V gene: TRBV5-6
J gene: TRBJ2-3
CDR3 protein: CASSPPSGRVNTDTQYF

V gene: TRBV12-3/TRBV12-4
J gene: TRBJ2-2
CDR3 protein: CASSFRDFHTGELFF

V gene: TRBV4-2
J gene: TRBJ1-2
CDR3 protein: CASSRMTEPANYGYTF